This T cell receptor (beta chain) appears in the sequencing data of a study of CD8 T cells in Susac syndrome. Overall study: At the time their blood was drawn, patients with Susac syndrome were either therapy-naive, on corticosteroids (with some of them also receiving intravenous immunoglobulin), or on intravenous immunoglobulin alone.

The CDR3 extends over 12 amino acids. V was shortened by 5 bases and J by 6 bases, with 11 bases between the two germline ends. Germline V gene sequence: CDR1 SGHAT, CDR2 FQNNGV. Random hexamers served to reverse transcribe roughly 0.45 to 1 ug RNA. TCRdb used MiXCR to reprocess the immunoSEQ multiplex PCR reads, holding one entry per CDR3 protein. The sample has more than 100,000 distinct CDR3 sequences, 96% seen once; the top ten hold 0.11% to 0.15%. Sequenced sample: CD4+ T cells from PBMCs. J is TRBJ2-7 and V is TRBV11-2; D unresolved. This receptor was taken from a human donor with Susac syndrome. The CDR3 nucleotides read TGTGCCAGCAGCACCCATGTGGGCGAGCAGTACTTC. Protein: CASSTHVGEQYF.